The present TCR beta chain was sequenced within a study of T cells in Graves' hyperthyroidism and ophthalmopathy. With 8 bases removed from V and 7 bases from J, the gap between germline ends came to 21 bases. The CDR3 covers 13 residues. Germline V CDR1 and CDR2: SQVTM, ANQGSEA. Amplified TCR beta CDR3 regions derived from RNA transcripts. HTBI primers were used for first-round RT-PCR of the TCR CDR3. TCRdb re-analysed the multiplex PCR reads in MiXCR, keeping a single row per CDR3 protein. This table has hundreds of thousands of distinct CDR3 sequences, about two fifths appearing once. Notes on this clonotype: As yet, its antigen is unknown.

Study results and limitations: The majority of expanded thyroid clonotypes above 0.001 also appeared in blood. Ophthalmopathy, as predicted by the model, came a median about seven months after the prediction.

Hyperthyroidism of Graves' type that showed no ophthalmopathy progression within 18 months was stable. V is TRBV29-1 and J is TRBJ2-7; D possibly corresponds to TRBD1 (6 bases). This clonotype was obtained from a man younger than 35 with Graves' hyperthyroidism. The sample taken for sequencing was blood. In DNA form, the CDR3 reads TGCAGCTTCATTTGGACAGACCCTCAGGAGCAGTACTTC. Translation: CSFIWTDPQEQYF.